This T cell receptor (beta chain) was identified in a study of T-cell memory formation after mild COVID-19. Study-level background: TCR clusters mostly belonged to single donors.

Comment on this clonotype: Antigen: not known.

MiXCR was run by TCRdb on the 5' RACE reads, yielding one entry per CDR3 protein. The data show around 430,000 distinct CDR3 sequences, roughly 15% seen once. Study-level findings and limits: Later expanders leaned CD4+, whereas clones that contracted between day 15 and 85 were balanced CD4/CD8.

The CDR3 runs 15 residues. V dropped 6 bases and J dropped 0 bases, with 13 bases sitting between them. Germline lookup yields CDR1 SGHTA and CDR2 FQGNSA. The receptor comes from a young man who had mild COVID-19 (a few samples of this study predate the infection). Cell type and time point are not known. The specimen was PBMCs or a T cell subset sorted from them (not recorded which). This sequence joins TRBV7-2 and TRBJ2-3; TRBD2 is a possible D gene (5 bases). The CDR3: CASRPPGVSTDTQYF. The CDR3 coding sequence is TGTGCCAGCAGGCCCCCCGGGGTTAGCACAGATACGCAGTATTTT.